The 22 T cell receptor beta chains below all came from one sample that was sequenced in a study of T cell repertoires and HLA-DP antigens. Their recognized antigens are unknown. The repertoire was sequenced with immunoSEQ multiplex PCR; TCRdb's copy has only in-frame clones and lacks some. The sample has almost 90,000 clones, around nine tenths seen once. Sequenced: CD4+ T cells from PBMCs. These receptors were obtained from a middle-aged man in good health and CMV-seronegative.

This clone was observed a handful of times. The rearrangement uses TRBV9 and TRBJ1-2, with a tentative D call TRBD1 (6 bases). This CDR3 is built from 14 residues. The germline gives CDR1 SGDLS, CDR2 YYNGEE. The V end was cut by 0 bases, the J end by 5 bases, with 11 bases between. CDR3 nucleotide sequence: TGTGCCAGCAGCGTAGCCGAAGGGGGGTATGGCTACACCTTC. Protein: CASSVAEGGYGYTF. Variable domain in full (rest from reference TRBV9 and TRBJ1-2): DSGVTQTPKHLITATGQRVTLRCSPRSGDLSVYWYQQSLDQGLQFLIQYYNGEERAKGNILERFSAQQFPDLHSELNLSSLELGDSALYFCASSVAEGGYGYTFGSGTRLTVV.

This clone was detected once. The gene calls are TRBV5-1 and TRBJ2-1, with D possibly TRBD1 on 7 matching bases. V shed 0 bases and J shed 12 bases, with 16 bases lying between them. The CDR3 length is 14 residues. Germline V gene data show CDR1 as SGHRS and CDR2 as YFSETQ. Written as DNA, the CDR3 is TGCGCCAGCAGCTTGGTCAGGGGGGAAATTGGGCAGTTCTTC. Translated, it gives CASSLVRGEIGQFF.

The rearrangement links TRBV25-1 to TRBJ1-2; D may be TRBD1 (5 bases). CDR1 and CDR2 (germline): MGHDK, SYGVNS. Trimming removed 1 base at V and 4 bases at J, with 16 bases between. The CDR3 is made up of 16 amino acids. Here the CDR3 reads CASSEFGRDYGYGYTF. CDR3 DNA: TGTGCCAGCAGTGAATTTGGAAGGGACTATGGCTATGGCTACACCTTC.

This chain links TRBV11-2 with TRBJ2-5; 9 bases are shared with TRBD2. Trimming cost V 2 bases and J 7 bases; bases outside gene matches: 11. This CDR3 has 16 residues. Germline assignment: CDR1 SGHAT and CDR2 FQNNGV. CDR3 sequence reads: CASSLRRAGGRGTQYF. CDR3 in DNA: TGTGCCAGCAGCTTACGGAGAGCGGGGGGCCGGGGGACCCAGTACTTC.

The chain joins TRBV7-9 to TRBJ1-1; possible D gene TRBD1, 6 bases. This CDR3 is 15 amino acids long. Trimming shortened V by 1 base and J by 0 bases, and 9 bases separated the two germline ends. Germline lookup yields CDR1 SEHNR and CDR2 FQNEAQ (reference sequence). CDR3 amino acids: CASSLGTAMNTEAFF. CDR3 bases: TGTGCCAGCAGCTTAGGGACAGCCATGAACACTGAAGCTTTCTTT.

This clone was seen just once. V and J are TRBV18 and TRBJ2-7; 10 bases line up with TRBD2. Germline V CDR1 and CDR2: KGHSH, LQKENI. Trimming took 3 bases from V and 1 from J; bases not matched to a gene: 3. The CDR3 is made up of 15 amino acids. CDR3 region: CASSPGTSVSYEQYF. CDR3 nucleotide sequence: TGTGCCAGCTCACCCGGGACTAGCGTTTCCTACGAGCAGTACTTC.

The CDR3 here is CASSSDRAPTGNTIYF. CDR3 coding DNA: TGTGCCAGCAGCTCGGACAGGGCACCTACTGGAAACACCATATATTTT. The chain recombines TRBV7-6 with TRBJ1-3; 8 bases fit TRBD1. The CDR3 is made up of 16 amino acids. Germline V CDR1 and CDR2: SGHVS, FNYEAQ. Trimming removed 4 bases from V and 2 bases from J; junction bases left unmatched: 7.

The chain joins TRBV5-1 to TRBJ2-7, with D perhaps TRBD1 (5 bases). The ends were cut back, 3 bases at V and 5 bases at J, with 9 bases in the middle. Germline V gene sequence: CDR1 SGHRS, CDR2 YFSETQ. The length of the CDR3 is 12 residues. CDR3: CASSSQGNEQYF. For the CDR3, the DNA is TGCGCCAGCAGCTCGCAGGGAAACGAGCAGTACTTC.

The CDR3 sequence: CASSLARGRGTGELFF. The CDR3 DNA reads as TGTGCCAGCAGCTTAGCACGGGGGCGAGGCACCGGGGAGCTGTTTTTT. The V and J genes are TRBV7-2 and TRBJ2-2, with D possibly being TRBD1 or TRBD2 (6 bases each). CDR1 is SGHTA and CDR2 is FQGNSA in the germline V gene. Trimming took off 0 bases at V and 4 bases at J, with 12 bases between the two ends. This CDR3 has 16 residues.

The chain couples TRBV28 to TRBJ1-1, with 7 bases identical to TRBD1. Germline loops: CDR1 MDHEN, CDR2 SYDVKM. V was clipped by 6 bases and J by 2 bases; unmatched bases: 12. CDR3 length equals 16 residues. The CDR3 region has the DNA TGTGCCAGCAGGTCAGGGGGAATCCCTCGAAACACTGAAGCTTTCTTT. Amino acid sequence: CASRSGGIPRNTEAFF. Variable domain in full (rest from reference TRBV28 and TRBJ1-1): DVKVTQSSRYLVKRTGEKVFLECVQDMDHENMFWYRQDPGLGLRLIYFSYDVKMKEKGDIPEGYSVSREKKERFSLILESASTNQTSMYLCASRSGGIPRNTEAFFGQGTRLTVV.

The CDR3, as DNA: TGTGCCAGCAGCCCAGTTCGGAGCTCCTACGAGCAGTACTTC. Protein product: CASSPVRSSYEQYF. The gene calls are TRBV11-3 and TRBJ2-7; D is ambiguous. The CDR3 has 14 residues. Germline V gives CDR1 SGHNT, CDR2 YENEEA. V lost 5 bases and J lost 0, with 11 bases in between. Supplemented by reference TRBV11-3 and TRBJ2-7, the full variable domain reads EAGVVQSPRYKIIEKKQPVAFWCNPISGHNTLYWYLQNLGQGPELLIRYENEEAVDDSQLPKDRFSAERLKGVDSTLKIQPAELGDSAVYLCASSPVRSSYEQYFGPGTRLTVT.

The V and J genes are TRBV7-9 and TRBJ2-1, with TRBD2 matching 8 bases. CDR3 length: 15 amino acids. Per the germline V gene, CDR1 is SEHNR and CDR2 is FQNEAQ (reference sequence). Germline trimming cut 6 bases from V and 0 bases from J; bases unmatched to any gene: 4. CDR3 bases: TGTGCCAGCAGTTTTAGCGGGGTCTCCTACAATGAGCAGTTCTTC. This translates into CASSFSGVSYNEQFF.

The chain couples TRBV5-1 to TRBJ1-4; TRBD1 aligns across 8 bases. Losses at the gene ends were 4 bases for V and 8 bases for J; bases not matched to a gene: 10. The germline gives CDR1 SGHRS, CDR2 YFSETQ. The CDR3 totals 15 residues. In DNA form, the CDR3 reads TGCGCCAGCAGCCTGGGCGACAGGGGAGCCGAAAAACTGTTTTTT. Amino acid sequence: CASSLGDRGAEKLFF.

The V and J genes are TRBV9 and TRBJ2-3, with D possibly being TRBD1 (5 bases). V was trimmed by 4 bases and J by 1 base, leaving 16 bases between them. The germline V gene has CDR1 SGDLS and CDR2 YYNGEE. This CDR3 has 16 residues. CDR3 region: CASSLSNGAGTDTQYF. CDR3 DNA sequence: TGTGCCAGCAGCCTCTCAAATGGGGCTGGCACAGATACGCAGTATTTT.

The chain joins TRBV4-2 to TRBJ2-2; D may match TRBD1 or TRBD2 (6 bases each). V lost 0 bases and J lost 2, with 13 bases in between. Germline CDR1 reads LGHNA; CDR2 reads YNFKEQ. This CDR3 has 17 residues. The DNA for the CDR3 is TGTGCCAGCAGCCAAGATGCCGGGGGCGCAAACACCGGGGAGCTGTTTTTT. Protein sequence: CASSQDAGGANTGELFF.

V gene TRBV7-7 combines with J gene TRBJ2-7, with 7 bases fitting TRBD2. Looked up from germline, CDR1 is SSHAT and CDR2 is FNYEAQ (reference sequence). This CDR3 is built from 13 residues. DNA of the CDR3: TGTGCTGAGGGCCTAGCGGTCTCCTACGAGCAGTACTTC. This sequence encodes CAEGLAVSYEQYF.

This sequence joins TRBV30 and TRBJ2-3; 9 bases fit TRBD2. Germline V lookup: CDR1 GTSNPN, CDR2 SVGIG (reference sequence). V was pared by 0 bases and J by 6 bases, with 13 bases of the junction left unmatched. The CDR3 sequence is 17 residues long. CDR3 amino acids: CAWSVTAGGLKADTQYF. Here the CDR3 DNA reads TGTGCCTGGAGTGTTACAGCGGGAGGACTAAAGGCTGATACGCAGTATTTT.

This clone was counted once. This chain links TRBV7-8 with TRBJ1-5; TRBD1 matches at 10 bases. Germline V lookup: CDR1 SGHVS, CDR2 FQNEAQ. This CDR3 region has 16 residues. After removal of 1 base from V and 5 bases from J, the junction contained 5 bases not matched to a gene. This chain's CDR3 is CASSLGKGQGHQPQHF. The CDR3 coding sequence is TGTGCCAGCAGCTTAGGAAAGGGACAGGGGCATCAGCCCCAGCATTTT. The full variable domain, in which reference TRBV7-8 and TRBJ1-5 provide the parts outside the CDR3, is GAGVSQSPRYKVAKRGQDVALRCDPISGHVSLFWYQQALGQGPEFLTYFQNEAQLDKSGLPSDRFFAERPEGSVSTLKIQRTQQEDSAVYLCASSLGKGQGHQPQHFGDGTRLSIL.

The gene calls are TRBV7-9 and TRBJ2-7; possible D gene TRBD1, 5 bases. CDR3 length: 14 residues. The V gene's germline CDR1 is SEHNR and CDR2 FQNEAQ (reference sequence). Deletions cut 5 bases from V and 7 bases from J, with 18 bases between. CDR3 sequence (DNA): TGTGCCAGCAGCAGGGGAAGGGTGGAGAGGGAGCAGTACTTC. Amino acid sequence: CASSRGRVEREQYF.

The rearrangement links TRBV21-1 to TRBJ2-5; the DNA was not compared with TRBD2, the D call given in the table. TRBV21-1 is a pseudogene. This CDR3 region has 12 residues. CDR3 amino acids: CASRPRVGTQYF. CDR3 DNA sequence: TGTGCCAGCAGACCCCGGGTGGGGACCCAGTACTTC.

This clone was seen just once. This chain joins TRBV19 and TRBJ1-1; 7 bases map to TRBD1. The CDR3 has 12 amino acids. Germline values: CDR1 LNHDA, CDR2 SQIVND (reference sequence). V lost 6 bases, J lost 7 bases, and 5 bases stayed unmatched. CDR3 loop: CASRVTGSEAFF. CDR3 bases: TGTGCCAGTAGGGTGACAGGGAGTGAAGCTTTCTTT.

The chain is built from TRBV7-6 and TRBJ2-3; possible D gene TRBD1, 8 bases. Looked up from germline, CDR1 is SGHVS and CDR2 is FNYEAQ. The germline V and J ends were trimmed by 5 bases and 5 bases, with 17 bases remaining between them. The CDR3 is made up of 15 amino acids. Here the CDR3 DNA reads TGTGCCAGCAGCAACAGGGGGGGGCGGGGAGATACGCAGTATTTT. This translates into CASSNRGGRGDTQYF. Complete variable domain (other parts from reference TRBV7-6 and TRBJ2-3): GAGVSQSPRYKVTKRGQDVALRCDPISGHVSLYWYRQALGQGPEFLTYFNYEAQQDKSGLPNDRFSAERPEGSISTLTIQRTEQRDSAMYRCASSNRGGRGDTQYFGPGTRLTVL.